What follows are 24 T cell receptor beta chains derived from one specimen sequenced in a study of blood T cells in healthy people across ages. The use of a sample-barcoded 5' primer and a J-beta primer mix characterized a second PCR of about 6 to 12 cycles. Using its own MiXCR run on the 5' RACE reads, TCRdb lists one record per CDR3 protein. The data hold some 1.4 million distinct CDR3 sequences, with roughly 40% observed a single time. The sample was blood. The receptors come from a woman under 30 in good health.

The V call is TRBV12-3 or TRBV12-4, the J call TRBJ2-7; a possible D gene is TRBD1 (5 bases). The CDR3 length is 13 residues. The V end lost 6 bases, the J end lost 3 bases, and 12 bases lay between the germline ends. The CDR3 DNA is TGTGCCAGCAGCAGCAGGGTGCGCTACGAGCAGTACTTC. Translating it yields CASSSRVRYEQYF.

This clonotype was observed a few times. The V call is TRBV3-1, the J call TRBJ2-3; 7 bases are shared with TRBD2. With V trimmed by 2 bases and J by 2 bases, 7 bases remained unmatched. In germline, CDR1 is LGHDT, CDR2 YNNKEL (reference sequence). The CDR3 runs 16 residues. The DNA for the CDR3 is TGTGCCAGCAGCCAACTGACGGGAGGCCACACAGATACGCAGTATTTT. This gives the protein CASSQLTGGHTDTQYF.

This clonotype appeared once. The chain couples TRBV5-1 to TRBJ1-3, with TRBD1 as a possible D gene (6 bases). The CDR3 is made up of 14 amino acids. Trimming took 2 bases from V and 4 from J, leaving 10 bases between them. Germline assignment: CDR1 SGHRS and CDR2 YFSETQ. CDR3 sequence reads: CASSFWGPGNTIYF. The DNA for the CDR3 is TGCGCCAGCAGCTTCTGGGGGCCAGGAAACACCATATATTTT.

The chain employs TRBV7-3 and TRBJ2-7; 9 bases agree with TRBD2. CDR3 length: 15 residues. Trimming removed 5 bases from V and 5 bases from J; junction bases left unmatched: 10. Germline V lookup: CDR1 SGHTA, CDR2 FQGTGA. The CDR3 DNA reads TGTGCCAGCAGCCCCGGCGGGGGGGTCCAAAACGAGCAGTACTTC. Amino acid sequence: CASSPGGGVQNEQYF.

The chain couples TRBV4-1 to TRBJ2-3; 14 bases are shared with TRBD2. The J segment lost 2 bases and the V segment lost 3 bases, leaving 7 bases of the junction unmatched. Looked up from germline, CDR1 is MGHRA and CDR2 is YSYEKL. The CDR3 contains 18 residues. CDR3 in DNA: TGCGCCAGCAGCCAGGGTCCGGGACTAGCGGGGGCCACAGATACGCAGTATTTT. Translation: CASSQGPGLAGATDTQYF.

This rearrangement joins TRBV18 to TRBJ2-3; D gene unclear. V gave up 1 base and J gave up 2 bases, with 7 bases separating them. CDR1 is KGHSH, CDR2 LQKENI, per germline. The CDR3 loop spans 14 amino acids. The CDR3 DNA sequence: TGTGCCAGCTCACCACAGGAGCTCACAGATACGCAGTATTTT. Amino acid sequence: CASSPQELTDTQYF.

The J gene is TRBJ1-5, the V gene TRBV25-1; TRBD1 is a possible D gene (6 bases). The germline CDR1 and CDR2 sequences are MGHDK and SYGVNS. Trimming pared 1 base from V and 5 bases from J, leaving 9 bases between. The CDR3 is 14 amino acids. Here the CDR3 reads CASSESGAHQPQHF. As DNA, the CDR3 is TGTGCCAGCAGTGAATCGGGGGCCCATCAGCCCCAGCATTTT.

V and J are TRBV5-5 and TRBJ2-1; 7 nucleotides line up with TRBD1. V dropped 3 bases and J dropped 8; count of bases not matched to a gene: 8. The length of the CDR3 is 14 residues. Per germline, CDR1 SGHKS and CDR2 YYEKEE (reference sequence). The CDR3 nucleotides read TGTGCCAGCAGCTCGCTGGGAACAGGGGATGAGCAGTTCTTC. Amino acids: CASSSLGTGDEQFF.

The V call is TRBV20-1, the J call TRBJ2-2; TRBD1 matches at 9 bases. This CDR3 has 15 residues. CDR1 is DFQATT, CDR2 SNEGSKA, per germline (reference sequence). V was clipped by 4 bases and J by 2 bases; unmatched bases: 5. CDR3 sequence reads: CSAIRDRVNTGELFF. CDR3 DNA: TGCAGTGCTATCCGGGACAGGGTAAACACCGGGGAGCTGTTTTTT.

The V gene is TRBV18, the J gene TRBJ2-1, with 7 bases lining up with TRBD2. The CDR3 extends over 16 amino acids. The trim removed 0 bases at V and 3 bases at J, leaving 5 bases unmatched. Germline V gene sequence: CDR1 KGHSH, CDR2 LQKENI. In DNA, the CDR3 is TGTGCCAGCTCACCACCTCAGGGAGGGGTCTACAATGAGCAGTTCTTC. Encoded protein: CASSPPQGGVYNEQFF.

This clonotype showed up just a few times. V gene TRBV29-1 combines with J gene TRBJ1-1, with a weak D call TRBD1 (5 bases). Germline CDR1 reads SQVTM; CDR2 reads ANQGSEA. CDR3 length equals 12 residues. The V gene lost 7 bases and the J gene lost 5 bases, with 14 bases spanning the gap. In DNA, the CDR3 is TGCAGCGGGGGGGAATATGGGACTGAAGCTTTCTTT. It translates to CSGGEYGTEAFF.

In this sample, this clonotype turned up many times. The rearrangement joins TRBV5-1 to TRBJ2-5; 9 nucleotides align to TRBD2. Germline V CDR1 and CDR2: SGHRS, YFSETQ. The CDR3 loop spans 15 amino acids. Trimming removed 5 bases from V and 2 bases from J; junction bases left unmatched: 7. The CDR3 DNA is TGCGCCAGCAGAGCAGCGGGAGGTCCGCAAGAGACCCAGTACTTC. Encoded protein: CASRAAGGPQETQYF.

The V call is TRBV13, the J call TRBJ2-5; 7 nucleotides agree with TRBD2. Germline V CDR1 and CDR2: PRHDT, FYEKMQ (reference sequence). The CDR3 consists of 16 residues. With V trimmed by 2 bases and J by 2 bases, 8 bases remained unmatched. The CDR3 here is CASSLREAGIQETQYF. In DNA, the CDR3 is TGTGCCAGCAGCTTACGCGAAGCGGGGATTCAAGAGACCCAGTACTTC.

The sample holds many counts of this clonotype. The gene calls are TRBV4-1 and TRBJ1-2; 10 positions match TRBD1. In germline, CDR1 is MGHRA, CDR2 YSYEKL. The V gene end was trimmed by 1 base and the J gene end by 2 bases; junction bases not matched to a gene: 1. The CDR3 contains 15 residues. The CDR3 is CASSQGTGGNYGYTF. CDR3 DNA: TGCGCCAGCAGCCAAGGGACAGGGGGAAACTATGGCTACACCTTC.

J is TRBJ2-7 and V is TRBV20-1, with D hard to call. V dropped 0 bases and J dropped 3 bases, with 9 bases sitting between them. Germline V gene sequence: CDR1 DFQATT, CDR2 SNEGSKA (reference sequence). This CDR3 region has 13 residues. In DNA, the CDR3 is TGCAGTGCTAGAGATGAACCTCTCTACGAGCAGTACTTC. It encodes CSARDEPLYEQYF.

The chain employs TRBV15 and TRBJ2-1; 9 positions match TRBD2. The V gene's germline CDR1 is LNHNV and CDR2 YYDKDF (reference sequence). The CDR3 totals 16 residues. V was pared by 0 bases and J by 2 bases, with 2 bases of the junction left unmatched. CDR3 sequence: CATSRDVAGAYNEQFF. CDR3 DNA sequence: TGTGCCACCAGCAGAGATGTAGCGGGGGCCTACAATGAGCAGTTCTTC.

Points on this clonotype: Since a much larger clone is just one base distant, this may be a read error. This chain joins TRBV7-2 and TRBJ1-1; D possibly corresponds to TRBD1 (5 bases). The CDR3 loop spans 13 amino acids. Germline CDR1 SGHTA, CDR2 FQGNSA. The CDR3 nucleotides are TGTGCCAGCAGCTTGCTGGGGCTAACTGGAGCTTTCTTT. Its translation: CASSLLGLTGAFF.

In its sample, this clonotype was seen once. Sequence at one end of the junction differs from germline and may be a read error. The chain employs TRBV7-2 and TRBJ2-1; 7 nucleotides match TRBD2. This CDR3 is built from 19 residues. Germline V gene lookup returns CDR1 SGHTA and CDR2 FQGNSA. DNA of the CDR3: TGTGCCAGCAGCCCCACTTCTAGCGGCCCGTTGAGCTCCGACAATGAGCAGTTCTTC. Protein product: CASSPTSSGPLSSDNEQFF.

CDR3 sequence reads: CASSNPGLAYGYTF. DNA of the CDR3: TGTGCCAGCAGTAACCCCGGGCTGGCCTATGGCTACACCTTC. The J gene is TRBJ1-2, the V gene TRBV6-2 or TRBV6-3; D remains unclear. The CDR3 runs to 14 residues. The ends were cut back, 5 bases at V and 4 bases at J, with 14 bases in the middle. Germline V gene lookup returns CDR1 MNHEY and CDR2 SVGEGT.

The rearrangement links TRBV7-2 to TRBJ2-2, with 8 bases that match TRBD2. This CDR3 region has 16 residues. Germline V gene sequence: CDR1 SGHTA, CDR2 FQGNSA. Unmatched junction bases numbered 10, after V lost 6 bases and J lost 4 bases. CDR3 loop: CASRSGTRMITGELFF. The CDR3 coding sequence is TGTGCCAGCAGGTCCGGGACTAGGATGATCACCGGGGAGCTGTTTTTT.

The V and J genes are TRBV20-1 and TRBJ2-3, with D perhaps matching TRBD2 (5 bases). The CDR3 spans 13 residues. CDR1 is DFQATT, CDR2 SNEGSKA, per germline (reference sequence). Trimming stripped 2 bases from V and 5 bases from J, with 11 bases between. Here the CDR3 reads CSARSIGGDTQYF. The DNA of the CDR3 is TGCAGTGCTAGATCGATAGGAGGAGATACGCAGTATTTT.

The chain employs TRBV14 and TRBJ1-2, with TRBD1 matching over 9 bases. The V gene's germline CDR1 is SGHDN and CDR2 FVKESK. The CDR3 is 16 residues long. Trimming took 0 bases from V and 6 from J; bases not matched to a gene: 8. For the CDR3, the DNA is TGTGCCAGCAGCCAAGATCTCGGGACAGGGTGGCATGGCTACACCTTC. Translating gives CASSQDLGTGWHGYTF. Full variable domain (missing parts from reference TRBV14 and TRBJ1-2): EAGVTQFPSHSVIEKGQTVTLRCDPISGHDNLYWYRRVMGKEIKFLLHFVKESKQDESGMPNNRFLAERTGGTYSTLKVQPAELEDSGVYFCASSQDLGTGWHGYTFGSGTRLTVV.

This clonotype occurred a few times. The CDR3 DNA reads as TGTGCCAGCTCAACGCGTCCCCGGGACACCAGCTCCTACGAGCAGTACTTC. Protein: CASSTRPRDTSSYEQYF. The V call is TRBV18, the J call TRBJ2-7; D might be TRBD1 (6 bases). CDR3 length equals 17 residues. Germline-derived CDR1 and CDR2 are KGHSH and LQKENI. Trimming pared 5 bases from V and 0 bases from J, leaving 20 bases between.

With regard to this clonotype: An end of the junction differs from the germline gene, which may be a read error. The chain recombines TRBV14 with TRBJ2-1, with D perhaps TRBD1 (5 bases). The J call may not be correct, given that the DNA end is closer to TRBJ2-7. The CDR3 loop spans 16 amino acids. The germline V gene has CDR1 SGHDN and CDR2 FVKESK. CDR3 sequence: CASSQARASSYNEQYF. The CDR3, as DNA: TGTGCCAGTAGCCAAGCCAGGGCGAGCTCCTACAATGAGCAGTACTTC.